The next 7 T cell receptor beta chains were all read from a single sample in a study of T cells in Graves' hyperthyroidism and ophthalmopathy. Using RNA transcripts as the source, TCR beta CDR3 regions were amplified. Using the HTBI primer set, a first-round RT-PCR was run on the TCR CDR3. Using its own MiXCR run on the multiplex PCR reads, TCRdb lists one record per CDR3 protein. The table shows 93,000 or so distinct CDR3 sequences, with approximately 48% occurring only once. The specimen was blood. The origin of the receptors is a man aged 35 to 55 with Graves' hyperthyroidism.

This rearrangement joins TRBV10-3 to TRBJ2-7; 7 nucleotides line up with TRBD2. V shed 6 bases and J 3 bases; nucleotides not matched to a gene: 14. The CDR3 has 16 residues. Germline V gene data show CDR1 as ENHRY and CDR2 as SYGVKD. The CDR3 region is CAISQPGREVLYEQYF. CDR3 coding DNA: TGTGCCATCAGCCAACCGGGGAGGGAGGTTCTCTACGAGCAGTACTTC.

CDR3 DNA sequence: TGTGCCAGCAGGGCTGAGACAGGGGATAATTATGGCTACACCTTC. Translation: CASRAETGDNYGYTF. V gene TRBV2 combines with J gene TRBJ1-2; 8 nucleotides line up with TRBD1. Germline assignment: CDR1 SNHLY and CDR2 FYNNEI. V lost 6 bases and J lost 5; bases outside the gene matches: 11. The CDR3 spans 15 residues.

This clonotype was observed at least ten times. The chain employs TRBV19 and TRBJ1-3, with unresolved D. Germline CDR1 LNHDA, CDR2 SQIVND (reference sequence). The CDR3 has 13 residues. V was pared by 5 bases and J by 0 bases, with 5 bases between. CDR3 sequence reads: CASSFSSGNTIYF. The CDR3 DNA reads as TGTGCCAGTAGTTTCAGCTCTGGAAACACCATATATTTT.

The chain employs TRBV5-1 and TRBJ2-5, with 9 bases that match TRBD2. V was clipped by 4 bases and J by 4 bases; unmatched bases: 5. The CDR3 length is 14 residues. Germline-derived CDR1 and CDR2 are SGHRS and YFSETQ. For the CDR3, the DNA is TGCGCCAGCAGCGCGGGACTAGCAGCAGAGACCCAGTACTTC. Translated: CASSAGLAAETQYF.

This clonotype was seen repeatedly, ten times or more. The chain carries TRBV5-1 and TRBJ1-1; the D is unclear. V lost 0 bases and J 4 bases, leaving 13 bases between the germline ends. CDR3 size: 15 residues. CDR1 is SGHRS, CDR2 YFSETQ, per germline. The CDR3 sequence is CASSLETEMSTEAFF. The CDR3 DNA follows: TGCGCCAGCAGCTTGGAGACGGAGATGAGCACTGAAGCTTTCTTT.

J is TRBJ2-7 and V is TRBV20-1; 9 nucleotides align to TRBD1. The ends lost 3 bases at V and 9 bases at J; junction bases unmatched: 3. Per the germline V gene, CDR1 is DFQATT and CDR2 is SNEGSKA (reference sequence). CDR3 length equals 11 residues. The CDR3 nucleotides are TGCAGTGCTAGGGAGGGACAGGGGCAGTACTTC. Amino acids: CSAREGQGQYF.

In regard to this clonotype: A clone one base away is much larger, so this may be a read error. V is TRBV6-1 and J is TRBJ1-5, with 8 positions matching TRBD1. The germline gives CDR1 MNHNS, CDR2 SASEGT. The CDR3 is made up of 15 amino acids. V lost 6 bases to trimming and J lost 3 bases; unmatched junction nucleotides: 7. CDR3 bases: TGTGCCAGCAGGAGGGACAGGAACTACAATCAGCCCCAGCATTTT. It specifies CASRRDRNYNQPQHF.